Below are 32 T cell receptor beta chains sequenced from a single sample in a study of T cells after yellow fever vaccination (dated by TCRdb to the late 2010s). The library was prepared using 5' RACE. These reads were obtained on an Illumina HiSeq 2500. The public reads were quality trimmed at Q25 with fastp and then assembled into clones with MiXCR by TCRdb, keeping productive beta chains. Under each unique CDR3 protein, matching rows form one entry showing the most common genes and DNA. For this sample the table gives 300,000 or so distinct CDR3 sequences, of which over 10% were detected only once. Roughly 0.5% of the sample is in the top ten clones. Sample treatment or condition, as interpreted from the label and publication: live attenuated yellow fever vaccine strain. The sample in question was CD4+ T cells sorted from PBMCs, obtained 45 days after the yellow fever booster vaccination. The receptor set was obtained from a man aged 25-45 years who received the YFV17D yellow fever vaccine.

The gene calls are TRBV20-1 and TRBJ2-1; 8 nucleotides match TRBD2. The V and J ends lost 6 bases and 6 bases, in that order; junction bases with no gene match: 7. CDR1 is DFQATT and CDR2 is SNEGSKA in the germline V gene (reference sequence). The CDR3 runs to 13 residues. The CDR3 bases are TGCAGTGCGGCCGGGAGGGCAGGCAATGAGCAGTTCTTC. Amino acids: CSAAGRAGNEQFF.

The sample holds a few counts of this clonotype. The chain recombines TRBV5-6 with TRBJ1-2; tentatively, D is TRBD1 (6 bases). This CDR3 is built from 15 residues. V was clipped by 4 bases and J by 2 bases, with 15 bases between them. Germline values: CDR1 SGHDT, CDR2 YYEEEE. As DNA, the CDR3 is TGTGCCAGCAGCCCTAGGGGGGGCGTCAACTATGGCTACACCTTC. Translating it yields CASSPRGGVNYGYTF.

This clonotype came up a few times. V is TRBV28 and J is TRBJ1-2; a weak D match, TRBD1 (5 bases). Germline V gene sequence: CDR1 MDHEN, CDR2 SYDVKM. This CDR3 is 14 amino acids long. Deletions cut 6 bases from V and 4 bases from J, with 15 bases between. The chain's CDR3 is CASRTGTVGYGYTF. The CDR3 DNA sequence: TGTGCCAGCAGAACCGGGACCGTGGGCTATGGCTACACCTTC.

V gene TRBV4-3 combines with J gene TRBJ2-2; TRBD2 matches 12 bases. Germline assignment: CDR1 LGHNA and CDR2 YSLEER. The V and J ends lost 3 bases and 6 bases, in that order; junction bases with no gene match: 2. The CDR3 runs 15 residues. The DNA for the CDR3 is TGCGCCAGCAGCCAGACTAGCGGGAGTTCCGGGGAGCTGTTTTTT. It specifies CASSQTSGSSGELFF.

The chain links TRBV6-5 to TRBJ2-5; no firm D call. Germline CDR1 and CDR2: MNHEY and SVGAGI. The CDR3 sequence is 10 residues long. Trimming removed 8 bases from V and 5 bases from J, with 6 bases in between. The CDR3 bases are TGTGCCAGCGGGTTGGAGACCCAGTACTTC. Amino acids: CASGLETQYF.

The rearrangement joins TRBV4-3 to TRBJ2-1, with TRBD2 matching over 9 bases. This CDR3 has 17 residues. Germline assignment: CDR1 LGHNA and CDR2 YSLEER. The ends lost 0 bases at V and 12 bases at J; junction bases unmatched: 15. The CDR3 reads CASSQDGRTSEPGGQFF. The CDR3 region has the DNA TGCGCCAGCAGCCAAGATGGTAGGACTAGCGAGCCCGGGGGGCAGTTCTTC.

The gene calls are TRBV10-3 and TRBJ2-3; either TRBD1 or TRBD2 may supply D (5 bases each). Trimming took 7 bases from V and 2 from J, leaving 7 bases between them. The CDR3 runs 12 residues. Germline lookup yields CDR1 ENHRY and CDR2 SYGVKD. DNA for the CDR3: TGTGCCATCAAGGGGACCACAGATACGCAGTATTTT. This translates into CAIKGTTDTQYF.

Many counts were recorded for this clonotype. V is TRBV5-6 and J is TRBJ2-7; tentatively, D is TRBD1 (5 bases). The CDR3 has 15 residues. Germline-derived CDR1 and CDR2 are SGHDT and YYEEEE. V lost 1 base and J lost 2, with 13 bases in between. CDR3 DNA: TGTGCCAGCAGCTTGAGGGGCCCCAGGGCCTACGAGCAGTACTTC. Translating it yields CASSLRGPRAYEQYF.

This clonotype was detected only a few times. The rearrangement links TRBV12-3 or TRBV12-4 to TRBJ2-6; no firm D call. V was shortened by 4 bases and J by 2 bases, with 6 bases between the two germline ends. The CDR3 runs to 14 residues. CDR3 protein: CASSSPTGANVLTF. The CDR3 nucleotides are TGTGCCAGCAGTTCTCCGACTGGGGCCAACGTCCTGACTTTC.

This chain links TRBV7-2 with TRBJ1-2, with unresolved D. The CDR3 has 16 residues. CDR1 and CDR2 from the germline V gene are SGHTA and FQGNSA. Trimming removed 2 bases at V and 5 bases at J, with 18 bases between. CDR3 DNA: TGTGCCAGCAGCTTATTGGGTAGCGTAGTCTTATATGGCTACACCTTC. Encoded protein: CASSLLGSVVLYGYTF.

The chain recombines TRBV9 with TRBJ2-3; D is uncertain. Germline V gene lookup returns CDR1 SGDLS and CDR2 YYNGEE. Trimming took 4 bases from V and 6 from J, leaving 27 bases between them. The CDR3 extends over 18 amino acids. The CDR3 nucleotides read TGTGCCAGCAGCCCACCGGGCCTCCCGCTACGCTGGGCGGATACGCAGTATTTT. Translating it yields CASSPPGLPLRWADTQYF.

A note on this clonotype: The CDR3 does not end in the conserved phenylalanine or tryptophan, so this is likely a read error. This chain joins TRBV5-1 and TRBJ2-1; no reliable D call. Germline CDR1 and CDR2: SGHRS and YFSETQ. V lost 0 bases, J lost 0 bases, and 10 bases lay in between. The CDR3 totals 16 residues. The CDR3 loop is CASSLVGESSYNEQFL. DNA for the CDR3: TGCGCCAGCAGCTTGGTCGGAGAGAGCTCCTACAATGAGCAGTTCTTG.

CDR3 sequence: CAWSNSVGMAKNIQYF. The CDR3 DNA is TGTGCCTGGAGTAACAGCGTGGGTATGGCCAAAAACATTCAGTACTTC. The gene calls are TRBV30 and TRBJ2-4, with D hard to call. CDR1 is GTSNPN, CDR2 SVGIG, per germline (reference sequence). The CDR3 spans 16 residues. Trimming took off 2 bases at V and 1 base at J, with 15 bases between the two ends.

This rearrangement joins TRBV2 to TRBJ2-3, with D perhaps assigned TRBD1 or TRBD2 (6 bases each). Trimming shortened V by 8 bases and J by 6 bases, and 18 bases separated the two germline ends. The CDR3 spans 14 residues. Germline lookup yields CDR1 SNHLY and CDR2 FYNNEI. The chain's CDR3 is CASAGAGPRDTQYF. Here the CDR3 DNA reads TGTGCCAGCGCAGGGGCGGGGCCAAGGGATACGCAGTATTTT.

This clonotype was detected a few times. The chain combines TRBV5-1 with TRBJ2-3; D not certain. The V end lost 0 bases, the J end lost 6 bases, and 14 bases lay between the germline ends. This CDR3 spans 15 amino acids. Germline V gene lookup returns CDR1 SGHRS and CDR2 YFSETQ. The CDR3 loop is CASSLASTGTDTQYF. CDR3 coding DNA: TGCGCCAGCAGCTTGGCTTCGACTGGAACTGATACGCAGTATTTT. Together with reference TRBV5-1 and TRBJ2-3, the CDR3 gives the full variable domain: KAGVTQTPRYLIKTRGQQVTLSCSPISGHRSVSWYQQTPGQGLQFLFEYFSETQRNKGNFPGRFSGRQFSNSRSEMNVSTLELGDSALYLCASSLASTGTDTQYFGPGTRLTVL.

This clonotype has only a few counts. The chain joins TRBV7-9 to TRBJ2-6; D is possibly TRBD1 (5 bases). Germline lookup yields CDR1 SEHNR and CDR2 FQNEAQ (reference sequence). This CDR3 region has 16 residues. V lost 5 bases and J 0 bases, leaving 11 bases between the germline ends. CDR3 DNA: TGTGCCAGCAGCATAAACAGGCCCTCTGGGGCCAACGTCCTGACTTTC. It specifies CASSINRPSGANVLTF.

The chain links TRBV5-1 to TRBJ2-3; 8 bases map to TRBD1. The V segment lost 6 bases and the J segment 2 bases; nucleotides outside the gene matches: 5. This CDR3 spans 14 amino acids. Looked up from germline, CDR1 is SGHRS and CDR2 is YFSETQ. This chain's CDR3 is CASTEDRVTDTQYF. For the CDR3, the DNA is TGCGCCAGCACCGAGGACAGGGTCACAGATACGCAGTATTTT. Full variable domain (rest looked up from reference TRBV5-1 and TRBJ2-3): KAGVTQTPRYLIKTRGQQVTLSCSPISGHRSVSWYQQTPGQGLQFLFEYFSETQRNKGNFPGRFSGRQFSNSRSEMNVSTLELGDSALYLCASTEDRVTDTQYFGPGTRLTVL.

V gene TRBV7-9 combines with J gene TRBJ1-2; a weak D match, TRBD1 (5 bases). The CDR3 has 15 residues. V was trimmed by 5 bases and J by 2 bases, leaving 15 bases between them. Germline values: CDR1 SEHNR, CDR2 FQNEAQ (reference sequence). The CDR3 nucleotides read TGTGCCAGCAGCCCCGGGACGGATAGAAACTATGGCTACACCTTC. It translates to CASSPGTDRNYGYTF. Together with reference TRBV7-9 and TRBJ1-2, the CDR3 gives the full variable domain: DTGVSQNPRHKITKRGQNVTFRCDPISEHNRLYWYRQTLGQGPEFLTYFQNEAQLEKSRLLSDRFSAERPKGSFSTLEIQRTEQGDSAMYLCASSPGTDRNYGYTFGSGTRLTVV.

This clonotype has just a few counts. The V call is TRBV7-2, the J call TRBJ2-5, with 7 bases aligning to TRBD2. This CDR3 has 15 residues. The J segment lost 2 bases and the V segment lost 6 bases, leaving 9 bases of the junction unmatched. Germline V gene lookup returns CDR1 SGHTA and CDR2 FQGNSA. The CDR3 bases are TGTGCCAGCAGTTACGGGGGGTGGGTACAAGAGACCCAGTACTTC. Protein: CASSYGGWVQETQYF.

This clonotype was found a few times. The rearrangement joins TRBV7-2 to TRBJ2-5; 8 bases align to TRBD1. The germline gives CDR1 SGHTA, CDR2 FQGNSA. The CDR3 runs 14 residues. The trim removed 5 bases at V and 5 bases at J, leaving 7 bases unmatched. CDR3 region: CASSVQGGMETQYF. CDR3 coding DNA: TGTGCCAGCAGCGTACAGGGGGGCATGGAGACCCAGTACTTC.

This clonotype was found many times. CDR3 residues: CASSDEAGTDTQYF. CDR3 coding DNA: TGTGCCAGCAGTGACGAGGCAGGCACAGATACGCAGTATTTT. The V gene is TRBV6-4, the J gene TRBJ2-3; D remains unclear. CDR1 MRHNA and CDR2 SNTAGT come from the germline V gene. Trimming removed 2 bases at V and 1 base at J, with 7 bases between. The CDR3 sequence is 14 residues long.

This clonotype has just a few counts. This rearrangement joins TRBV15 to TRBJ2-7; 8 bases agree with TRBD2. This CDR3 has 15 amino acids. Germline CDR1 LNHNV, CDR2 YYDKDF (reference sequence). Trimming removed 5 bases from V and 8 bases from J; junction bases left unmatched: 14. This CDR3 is CATSLTAGEKGQQYF. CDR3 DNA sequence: TGTGCCACCAGCCTTACAGCGGGAGAAAAGGGCCAGCAGTACTTC.

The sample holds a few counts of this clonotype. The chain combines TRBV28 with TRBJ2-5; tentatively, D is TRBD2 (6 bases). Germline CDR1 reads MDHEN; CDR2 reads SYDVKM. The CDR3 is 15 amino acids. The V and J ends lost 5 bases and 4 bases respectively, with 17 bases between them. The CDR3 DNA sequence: TGTGCCAGCAGTGTTGCAGGGACTCGGAGAGAGACCCAGTACTTC. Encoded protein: CASSVAGTRRETQYF.

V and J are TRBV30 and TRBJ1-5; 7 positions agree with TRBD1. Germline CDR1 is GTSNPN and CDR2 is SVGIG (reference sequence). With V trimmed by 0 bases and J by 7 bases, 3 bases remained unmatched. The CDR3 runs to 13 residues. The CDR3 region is CAWSVQGRQPQHF. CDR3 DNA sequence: TGTGCCTGGAGTGTACAGGGGAGACAGCCCCAGCATTTT. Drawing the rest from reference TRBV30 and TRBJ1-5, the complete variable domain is SQTIHQWPATLVQPVGSPLSLECTVEGTSNPNLYWYRQAAGRGLQLLFYSVGIGQISSEVPQNLSASRPQDRQFILSSKKLLLSDSGFYLCAWSVQGRQPQHFGDGTRLSIL.

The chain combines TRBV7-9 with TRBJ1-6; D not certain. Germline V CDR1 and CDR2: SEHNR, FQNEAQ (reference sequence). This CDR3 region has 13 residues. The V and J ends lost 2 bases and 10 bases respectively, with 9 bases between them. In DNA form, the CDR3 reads TGTGCCAGCAGCTTATTAGCCGAATCACCCCTCCACTTT. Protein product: CASSLLAESPLHF.

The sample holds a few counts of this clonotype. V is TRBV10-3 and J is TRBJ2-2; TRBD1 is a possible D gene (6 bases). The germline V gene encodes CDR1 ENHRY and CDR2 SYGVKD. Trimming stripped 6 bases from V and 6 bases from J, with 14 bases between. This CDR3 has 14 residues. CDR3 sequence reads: CAIRDTGWAGELFF. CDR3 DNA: TGTGCCATCAGGGACACAGGGTGGGCCGGGGAGCTGTTTTTT.

The CDR3 sequence is CASSRGWGGTDTQYF. The CDR3 DNA follows: TGTGCCAGCAGCCGGGGATGGGGGGGGACAGATACGCAGTATTTT. V is TRBV7-2 and J is TRBJ2-3, with 7 bases fitting TRBD2. The V and J ends lost 5 bases and 3 bases, in that order; junction bases with no gene match: 8. The V gene's germline CDR1 is SGHTA and CDR2 FQGNSA. CDR3 length equals 15 residues.

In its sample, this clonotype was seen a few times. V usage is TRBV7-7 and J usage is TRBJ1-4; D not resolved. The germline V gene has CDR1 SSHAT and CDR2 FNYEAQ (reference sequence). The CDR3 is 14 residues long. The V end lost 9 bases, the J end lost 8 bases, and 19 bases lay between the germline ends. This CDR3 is CASHMAAFGEKLFF. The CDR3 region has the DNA TGTGCCAGTCACATGGCGGCGTTTGGAGAAAAACTGTTTTTT. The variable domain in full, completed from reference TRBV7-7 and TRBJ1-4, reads GAGVSQSPRYKVTKRGQDVTLRCDPISSHATLYWYQQALGQGPEFLTYFNYEAQPDKSGLPSDRFSAERPEGSISTLTIQRTEQRDSAMYRCASHMAAFGEKLFFGSGTQLSVL.

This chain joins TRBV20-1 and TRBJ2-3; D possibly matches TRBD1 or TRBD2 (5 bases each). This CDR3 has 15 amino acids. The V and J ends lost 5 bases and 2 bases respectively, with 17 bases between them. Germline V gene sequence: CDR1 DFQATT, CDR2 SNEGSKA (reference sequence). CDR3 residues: CSAPRPGLNTDTQYF. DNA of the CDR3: TGCAGTGCTCCCCGGCCGGGGCTAAACACAGATACGCAGTATTTT.

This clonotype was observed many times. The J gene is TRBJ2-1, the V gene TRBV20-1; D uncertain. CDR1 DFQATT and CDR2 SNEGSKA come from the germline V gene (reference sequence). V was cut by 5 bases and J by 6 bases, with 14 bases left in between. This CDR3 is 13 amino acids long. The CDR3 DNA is TGCAGTGCTCGCTCGGGTATTGCCAATGAGCAGTTCTTC. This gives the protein CSARSGIANEQFF.

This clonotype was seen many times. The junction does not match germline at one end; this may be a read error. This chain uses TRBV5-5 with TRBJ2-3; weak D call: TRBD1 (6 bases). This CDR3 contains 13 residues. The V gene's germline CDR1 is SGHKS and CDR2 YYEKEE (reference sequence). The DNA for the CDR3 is TGTGCCTGCAGCAGGGGACCCACAGATACGCAGTATTTT. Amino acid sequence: CACSRGPTDTQYF.

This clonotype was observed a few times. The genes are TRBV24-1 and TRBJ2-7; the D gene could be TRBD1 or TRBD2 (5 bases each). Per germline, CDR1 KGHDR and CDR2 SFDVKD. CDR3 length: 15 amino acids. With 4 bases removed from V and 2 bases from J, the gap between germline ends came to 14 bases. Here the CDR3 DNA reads TGTGCCACCAGTGACTCCCGGGACCCCACCTACGAGCAGTACTTC. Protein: CATSDSRDPTYEQYF.